One sample yielded the 11 T cell receptor beta chains listed below, sequenced in a study of T-cell memory formation after mild COVID-19. TCRdb reprocessed the 5' RACE reads via MiXCR and lists one record per CDR3 protein. This sample has about 190,000 distinct CDR3 sequences, with approximately 20% found just once. The specimen was PBMCs or a T cell subset sorted from them (not recorded which). These receptors were obtained from an adult woman who had mild COVID-19 (a few samples of this study predate the infection). Cell type and time point are not known.

V gene TRBV7-9 combines with J gene TRBJ2-1; TRBD1 matches at 9 bases. The CDR3 has 16 residues. Looked up from germline, CDR1 is SEHNR and CDR2 is FQNEAQ (reference sequence). The junction had 14 bases not matched to a gene; V was cut back by 6 bases and J by 8 bases. CDR3 sequence: CASSPTPGQGTYEQFF. DNA of the CDR3: TGTGCCAGCAGTCCGACCCCGGGACAGGGTACATATGAGCAGTTCTTC.

The rearrangement uses TRBV5-1 and TRBJ1-1; 7 bases match TRBD1. The CDR3 is made up of 12 amino acids. Germline lookup yields CDR1 SGHRS and CDR2 YFSETQ. V shed 4 bases and J 6 bases; nucleotides not matched to a gene: 3. The CDR3 loop reads CASSLTGAEAFF. The CDR3 DNA reads as TGCGCCAGCAGCCTTACAGGGGCTGAAGCTTTCTTT.

V usage is TRBV24-1 and J usage is TRBJ2-3; TRBD2 might be the D (6 bases). With 11 bases removed from V and 0 bases from J, the gap between germline ends came to 20 bases. The CDR3 has 16 amino acids. Germline V gene lookup returns CDR1 KGHDR and CDR2 SFDVKD. The CDR3 loop is CAISDMGGSSTDTQYF. Written as DNA, the CDR3 is TGTGCCATTTCGGACATGGGGGGTTCTAGCACAGATACGCAGTATTTT.

This clonotype has more than one count but fewer than ten. V usage is TRBV9 and J usage is TRBJ2-7, with a tentative D call TRBD1 (5 bases). CDR3 length equals 15 residues. Deletions cut 0 bases from V and 2 bases from J, with 12 bases between. CDR1 and CDR2 (germline): SGDLS, YYNGEE. The CDR3 DNA is TGTGCCAGCAGCGTAGGGGCAGGGCAGACCTACGAGCAGTACTTC. Protein product: CASSVGAGQTYEQYF.

V gene TRBV11-1 combines with J gene TRBJ1-1, with 8 bases that match TRBD1. After removal of 5 bases from V and 3 bases from J, the junction contained 8 bases not matched to a gene. Germline V lookup: CDR1 SGHAT, CDR2 FQDESV (reference sequence). The length of the CDR3 is 15 residues. The CDR3 sequence: CASSVDRDWDTEAFF. The CDR3 DNA reads as TGTGCCAGCAGCGTGGACAGGGACTGGGACACTGAAGCTTTCTTT.

J is TRBJ1-2 and V is TRBV30; tentatively, D is TRBD1 (5 bases). The V gene lost 0 bases and the J gene lost 5 bases, with 13 bases spanning the gap. This CDR3 has 14 amino acids. The germline gives CDR1 GTSNPN, CDR2 SVGIG (reference sequence). CDR3 bases: TGTGCCTGGAGTGTAAAGGGGTACCGGTATGGCTACACCTTC. Its translation is CAWSVKGYRYGYTF.

This clonotype has ten or more counts. This chain connects TRBV5-1 to TRBJ2-3; the D is unclear. This CDR3 has 14 residues. Trimming stripped 0 bases from V and 5 bases from J, with 10 bases between. Germline CDR1 SGHRS, CDR2 YFSETQ. CDR3 nucleotide sequence: TGCGCCAGCAGCTTGGGTGGGGTAGAAGATACGCAGTATTTT. It yields the protein CASSLGGVEDTQYF.

This clonotype has more than one count but fewer than ten. At one boundary the junction diverges from the germline segment, which might be a read error. V is TRBV6-4 and J is TRBJ1-1, with no clear D. CDR1 and CDR2 from the germline V gene are MRHNA and SNTAGT. The CDR3 consists of 13 residues. Written as DNA, the CDR3 is TGTGCCAGCAGTGTCTATCTGAACGCTGAAGCTTTCTTT. The encoded protein is CASSVYLNAEAFF.

DNA of the CDR3: TGTGCCAGCAGCCCCGGGACTAGCGGTTACACCGGGGAGCTGTTTTTT. Protein product: CASSPGTSGYTGELFF. This chain links TRBV3-1 with TRBJ2-2; 11 bases match TRBD2. This CDR3 comprises 16 residues. Per the germline V gene, CDR1 is LGHDT and CDR2 is YNNKEL (reference sequence). V lost 4 bases and J lost 3; bases outside the gene matches: 4.

This clonotype has more than one count but fewer than ten. V and J are TRBV4-1 and TRBJ1-4, with D perhaps matching TRBD1 (6 bases). Germline values: CDR1 MGHRA, CDR2 YSYEKL. Trimming shortened V by 4 bases and J by 4 bases, and 19 bases separated the two germline ends. The CDR3 is 17 residues long. CDR3 sequence reads: CASSRRGQPSLNEKLFF. CDR3 bases: TGCGCCAGCAGCCGACGGGGGCAACCTTCCCTTAATGAAAAACTGTTTTTT.

There are a few counts of this clonotype. The CDR3, as DNA: TGTGCCAGCAGTCCAGCTTACAATGAGCAGTTCTTC. Translated: CASSPAYNEQFF. The chain joins TRBV7-9 to TRBJ2-1; D is unclear. Trimming pared 6 bases from V and 4 bases from J, leaving 7 bases between. CDR1 is SEHNR, CDR2 FQNEAQ, per germline (reference sequence). CDR3 length equals 12 residues. Variable domain in full (rest from reference TRBV7-9 and TRBJ2-1): DTGVSQNPRHKITKRGQNVTFRCDPISEHNRLYWYRQTLGQGPEFLTYFQNEAQLEKSRLLSDRFSAERPKGSFSTLEIQRTEQGDSAMYLCASSPAYNEQFFGPGTRLTVL.